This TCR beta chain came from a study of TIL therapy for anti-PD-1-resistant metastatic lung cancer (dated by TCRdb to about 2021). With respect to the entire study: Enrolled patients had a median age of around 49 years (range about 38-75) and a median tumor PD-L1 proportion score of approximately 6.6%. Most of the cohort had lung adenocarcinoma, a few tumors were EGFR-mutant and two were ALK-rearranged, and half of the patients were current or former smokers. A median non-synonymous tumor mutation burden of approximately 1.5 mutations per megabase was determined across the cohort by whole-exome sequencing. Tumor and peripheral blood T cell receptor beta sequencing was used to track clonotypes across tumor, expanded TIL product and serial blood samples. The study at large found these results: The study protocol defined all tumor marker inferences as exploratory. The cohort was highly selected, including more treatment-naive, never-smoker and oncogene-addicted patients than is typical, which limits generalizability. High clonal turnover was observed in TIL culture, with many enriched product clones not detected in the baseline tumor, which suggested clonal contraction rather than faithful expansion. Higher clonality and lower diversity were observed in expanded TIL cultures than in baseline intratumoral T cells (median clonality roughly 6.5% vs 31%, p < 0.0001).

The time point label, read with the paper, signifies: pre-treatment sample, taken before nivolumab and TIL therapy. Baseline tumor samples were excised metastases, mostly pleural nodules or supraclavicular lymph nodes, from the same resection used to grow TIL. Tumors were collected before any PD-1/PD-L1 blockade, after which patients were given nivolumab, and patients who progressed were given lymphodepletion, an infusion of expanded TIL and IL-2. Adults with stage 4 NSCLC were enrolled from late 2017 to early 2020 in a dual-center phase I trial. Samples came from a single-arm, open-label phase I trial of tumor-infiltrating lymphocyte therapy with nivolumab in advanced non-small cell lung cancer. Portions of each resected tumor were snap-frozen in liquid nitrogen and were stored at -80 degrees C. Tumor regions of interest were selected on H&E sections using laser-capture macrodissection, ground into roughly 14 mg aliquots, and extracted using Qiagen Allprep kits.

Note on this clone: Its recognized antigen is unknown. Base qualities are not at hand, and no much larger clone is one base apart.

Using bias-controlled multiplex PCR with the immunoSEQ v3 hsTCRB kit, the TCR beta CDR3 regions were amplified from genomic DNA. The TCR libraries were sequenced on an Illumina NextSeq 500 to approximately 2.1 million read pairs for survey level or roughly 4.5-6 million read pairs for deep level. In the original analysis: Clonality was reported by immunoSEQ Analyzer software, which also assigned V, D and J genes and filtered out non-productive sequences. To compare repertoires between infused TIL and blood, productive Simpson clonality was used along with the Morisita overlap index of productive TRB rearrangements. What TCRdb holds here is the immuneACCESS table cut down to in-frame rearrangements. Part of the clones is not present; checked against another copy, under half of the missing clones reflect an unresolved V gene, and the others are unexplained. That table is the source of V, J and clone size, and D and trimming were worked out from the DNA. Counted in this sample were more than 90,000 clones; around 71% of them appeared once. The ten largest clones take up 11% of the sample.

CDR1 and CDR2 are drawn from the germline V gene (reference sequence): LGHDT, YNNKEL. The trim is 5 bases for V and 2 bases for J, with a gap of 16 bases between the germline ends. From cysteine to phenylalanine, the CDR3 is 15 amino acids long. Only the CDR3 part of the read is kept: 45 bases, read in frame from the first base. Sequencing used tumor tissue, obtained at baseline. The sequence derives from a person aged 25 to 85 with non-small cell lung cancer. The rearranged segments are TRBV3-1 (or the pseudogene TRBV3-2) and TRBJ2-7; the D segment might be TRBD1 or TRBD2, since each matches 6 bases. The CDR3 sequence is CASSARPGAPYEQYF. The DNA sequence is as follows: TGTGCCAGCAGCGCACGACCGGGGGCCCCCTACGAGCAGTACTTC.